This TCR beta chain was captured by sequencing in a study of CD8 T cells in acute hepatitis C reinfection. Study outcomes and limitations: A V04-02/J02-02 clonotype was among under 15 public ones, independent of outcome.

Germline CDR1 SGHRS, CDR2 YFSETQ. The CDR3 runs to 15 residues. The V end lost 0 bases, the J end lost 4 bases, and 14 bases lay between the germline ends. This sample's time point: naive CD8 control sorted from an acute-time-point sample. Assay: immunoSEQ multiplex PCR; the TCRdb copy retains only in-frame clones and omits some. The data contain approximately 40,000 clones, 80% to 90% of them singletons. For this clone: The antigen is undetermined.

The TCR comes from a young woman who spontaneously cleared hepatitis C infection. The rearrangement joins TRBV5-1 to TRBJ2-7; perhaps D is TRBD1 or TRBD2 (5 bases each). Sequencing was carried out using naive CD8+ T cells from PBMCs. The DNA of the CDR3 is TGCGCCAGCAGCTTGGGGGACGGCCAACTTTACGAGCAGTACTTC. Its translation: CASSLGDGQLYEQYF. The full variable domain, completed using reference TRBV5-1 and TRBJ2-7, is KAGVTQTPRYLIKTRGQQVTLSCSPISGHRSVSWYQQTPGQGLQFLFEYFSETQRNKGNFPGRFSGRQFSNSRSEMNVSTLELGDSALYLCASSLGDGQLYEQYFGPGTRLTVT.